This TCR beta chain emerged from a study of blood T cells in healthy people across ages. Then a second PCR, running roughly 6 to 12 cycles, was carried out with a sample-barcoded 5' primer and a J-beta primer mix. TCRdb re-called the 5' RACE reads with MiXCR, one entry per CDR3 protein. The table shows about 680,000 distinct CDR3 sequences, with 45% to 50% occurring only once. This CDR3 is built from 14 residues. The V end lost 6 bases, the J end lost 5 bases, and 14 bases lay between the germline ends. Germline CDR1 and CDR2: MGHDK and SYGVNS. This clonotype has more than one count but fewer than ten.

The sequencing input was blood. The gene calls are TRBV25-1 and TRBJ2-1; the D gene could be TRBD1 or TRBD2 (5 bases each). The TCR comes from a woman between 55 and 75 years old in good health. The DNA for the CDR3 is TGTGCCAGCAGCGGATCGGGGCCCGACAATGAGCAGTTCTTC. It translates to CASSGSGPDNEQFF.